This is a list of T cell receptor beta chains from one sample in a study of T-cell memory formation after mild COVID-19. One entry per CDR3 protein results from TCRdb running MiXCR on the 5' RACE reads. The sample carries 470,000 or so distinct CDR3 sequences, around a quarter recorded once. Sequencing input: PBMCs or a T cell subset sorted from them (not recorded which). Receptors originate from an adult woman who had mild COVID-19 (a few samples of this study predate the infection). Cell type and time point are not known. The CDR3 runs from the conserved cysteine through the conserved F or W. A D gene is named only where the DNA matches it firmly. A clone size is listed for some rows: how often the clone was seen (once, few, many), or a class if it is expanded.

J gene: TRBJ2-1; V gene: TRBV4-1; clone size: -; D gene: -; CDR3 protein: CASSQHGSSNEQFF; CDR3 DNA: TGCGCCAGCAGCCAACACGGGTCGAGCAATGAGCAGTTCTTC
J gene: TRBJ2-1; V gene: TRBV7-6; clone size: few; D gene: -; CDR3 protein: CASSPIAQSFNEQFF; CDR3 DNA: TGTGCCAGCAGCCCCATCGCGCAATCCTTTAATGAGCAGTTCTTC
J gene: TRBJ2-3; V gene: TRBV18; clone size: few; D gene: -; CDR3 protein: CASSPPELSTDTQYF; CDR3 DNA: TGTGCCAGCTCACCACCCGAATTGAGCACAGATACGCAGTATTTT
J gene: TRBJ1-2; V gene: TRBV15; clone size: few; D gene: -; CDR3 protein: CATREGRNGYTF; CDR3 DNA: TGTGCCACGAGGGAAGGGAGGAATGGCTACACCTTC
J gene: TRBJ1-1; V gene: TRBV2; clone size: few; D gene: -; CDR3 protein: CASGYPQRGQPRKEAFF; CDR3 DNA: TGTGCCAGCGGTTACCCCCAACGCGGACAGCCCCGAAAAGAAGCTTTCTTT
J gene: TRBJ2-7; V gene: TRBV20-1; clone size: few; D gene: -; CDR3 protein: CSGQGSFYEQYF; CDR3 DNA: TGCAGTGGCCAGGGATCATTCTACGAGCAGTACTTC
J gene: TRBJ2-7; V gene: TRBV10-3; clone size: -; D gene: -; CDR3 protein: CAISGTPSYEQYF; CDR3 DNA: TGTGCCATCAGTGGGACACCTTCCTACGAGCAGTACTTC
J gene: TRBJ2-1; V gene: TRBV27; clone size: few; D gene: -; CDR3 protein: CASSKGSTGDNEQFF; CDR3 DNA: TGTGCCAGCAGCAAGGGATCCACCGGGGACAATGAGCAGTTCTTC
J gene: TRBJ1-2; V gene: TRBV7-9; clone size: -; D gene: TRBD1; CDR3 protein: CASSSMGQGVGYTF; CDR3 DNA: TGTGCCAGCAGCTCGATGGGACAGGGGGTTGGCTACACCTTC
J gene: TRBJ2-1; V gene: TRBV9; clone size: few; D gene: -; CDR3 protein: CASSVAGGSRGGLYEQFF; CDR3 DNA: TGTGCCAGCAGCGTAGCCGGGGGTAGTCGGGGCGGCCTATATGAGCAGTTCTTC
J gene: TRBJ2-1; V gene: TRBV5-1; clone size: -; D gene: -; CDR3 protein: CASSPLGSASSYNEQFF; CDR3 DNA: TGCGCCAGCAGCCCTTTAGGGAGTGCGAGCTCCTACAATGAGCAGTTCTTC
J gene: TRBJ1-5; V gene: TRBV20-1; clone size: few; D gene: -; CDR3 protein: CSARGGQMDQPQHF; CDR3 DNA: TGCAGTGCTAGAGGGGGCCAGATGGATCAGCCCCAGCATTTT
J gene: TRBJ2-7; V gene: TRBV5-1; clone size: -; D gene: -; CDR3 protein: CASSLESGAVYEQYF; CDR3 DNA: TGCGCCAGCAGCTTAGAAAGCGGAGCAGTCTACGAGCAGTACTTC
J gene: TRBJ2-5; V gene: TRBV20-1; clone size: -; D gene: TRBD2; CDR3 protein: CSARDGRGQETQYF; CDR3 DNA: TGCAGTGCTAGGGACGGGAGGGGGCAAGAGACCCAGTACTTC
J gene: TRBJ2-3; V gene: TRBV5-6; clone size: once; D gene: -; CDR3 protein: CASSLGIGTSTDTQYF; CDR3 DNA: TGTGCCAGCAGCTTGGGAATCGGGACTAGCACAGATACGCAGTATTTT
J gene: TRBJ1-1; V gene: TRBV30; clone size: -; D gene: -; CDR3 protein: CAWDGPMNTEAFF; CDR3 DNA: TGTGCCTGGGATGGACCGATGAACACTGAAGCTTTCTTT
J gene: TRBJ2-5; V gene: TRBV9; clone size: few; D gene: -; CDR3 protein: CASSVGGRAGIQETQYF; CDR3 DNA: TGTGCCAGCAGCGTAGGGGGACGGGCAGGGATCCAAGAGACCCAGTACTTC
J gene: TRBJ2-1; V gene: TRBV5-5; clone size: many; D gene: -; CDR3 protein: CASGGGLVDNEQFF; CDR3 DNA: TGTGCCAGCGGGGGGGGGCTAGTTGACAATGAGCAGTTCTTC
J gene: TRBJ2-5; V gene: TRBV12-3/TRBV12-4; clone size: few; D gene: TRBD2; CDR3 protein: CASSLRREKETQYF; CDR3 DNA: TGTGCCAGCAGTTTAAGGCGGGAGAAAGAGACCCAGTACTTC
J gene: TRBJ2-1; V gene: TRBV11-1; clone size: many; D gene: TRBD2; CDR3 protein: CASSRGGNSGNNEQFF; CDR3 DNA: TGTGCCAGCAGCCGAGGGGGTAATAGCGGGAACAATGAGCAGTTCTTC
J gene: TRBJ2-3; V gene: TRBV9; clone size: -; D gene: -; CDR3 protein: CASSVATEGGIVSTDTQYF; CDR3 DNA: TGTGCCAGCAGCGTAGCTACCGAGGGTGGGATCGTTAGCACAGATACGCAGTATTTT
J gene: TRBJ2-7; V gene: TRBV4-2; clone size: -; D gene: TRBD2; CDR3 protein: CASSQEYSGVYEQYF; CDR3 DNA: TGTGCCAGCAGCCAAGAATACAGCGGGGTGTACGAGCAGTACTTC
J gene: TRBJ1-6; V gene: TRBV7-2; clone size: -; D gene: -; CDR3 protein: CASSPNAPGYLGALHF; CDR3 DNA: TGTGCCAGCAGCCCGAACGCACCGGGTTATCTAGGGGCCCTCCACTTT
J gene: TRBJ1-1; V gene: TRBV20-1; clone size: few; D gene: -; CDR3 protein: CSARPPQGRLTEAFF; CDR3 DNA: TGCAGTGCCCGCCCCCCGCAGGGGAGGTTAACTGAAGCTTTCTTT
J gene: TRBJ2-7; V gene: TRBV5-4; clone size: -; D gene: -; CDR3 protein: CASSIVSSSYEQYF; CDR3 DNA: TGTGCCAGCAGCATCGTGTCCAGCTCCTACGAGCAGTACTTC
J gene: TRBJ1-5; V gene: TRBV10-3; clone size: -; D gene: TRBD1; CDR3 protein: CAISGDRTSNQPQHF; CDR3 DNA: TGTGCCATCAGTGGGGACAGGACTAGCAATCAGCCCCAGCATTTT
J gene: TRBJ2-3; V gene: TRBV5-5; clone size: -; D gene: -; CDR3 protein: CASSRSRALPNTQYF; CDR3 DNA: TGTGCCAGCAGCCGATCCCGGGCCCTCCCTAATACGCAGTATTTT
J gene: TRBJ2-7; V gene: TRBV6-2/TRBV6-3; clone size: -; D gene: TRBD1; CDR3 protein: CASSRGQGTYEQYF; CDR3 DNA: TGTGCCAGCAGCCGAGGACAGGGAACCTACGAGCAGTACTTC
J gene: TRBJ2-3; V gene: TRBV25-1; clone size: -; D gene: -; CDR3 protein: CASSESGGFGDTQYF; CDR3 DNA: TGTGCCAGCAGTGAATCCGGGGGATTTGGAGATACGCAGTATTTT
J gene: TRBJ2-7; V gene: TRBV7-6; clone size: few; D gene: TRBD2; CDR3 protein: CASSTGWRERREQYF; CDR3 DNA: TGTGCCAGCAGCACCGGCTGGCGGGAGCGACGCGAGCAGTACTTC
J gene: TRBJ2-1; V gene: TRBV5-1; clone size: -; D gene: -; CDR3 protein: CASSSPSIIGEVNEQFF; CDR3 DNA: TGCGCCAGCAGCTCCCCCTCCATCATCGGTGAGGTCAATGAGCAGTTCTTC
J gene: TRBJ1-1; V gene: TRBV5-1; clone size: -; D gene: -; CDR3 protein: CASSLGPFMNTEAFF; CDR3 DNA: TGCGCCAGCAGCCTCGGACCTTTTATGAACACTGAAGCTTTCTTT
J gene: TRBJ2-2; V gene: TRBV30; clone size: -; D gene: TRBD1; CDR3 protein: CAWSVGDRVTGELFF; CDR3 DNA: TGTGCCTGGAGTGTCGGGGACAGGGTCACCGGGGAGCTGTTTTTT
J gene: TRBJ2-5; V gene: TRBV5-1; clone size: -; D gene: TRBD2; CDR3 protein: CASGAGGSEETQYF; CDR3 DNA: TGCGCCAGCGGAGCGGGGGGCTCAGAAGAGACCCAGTACTTC
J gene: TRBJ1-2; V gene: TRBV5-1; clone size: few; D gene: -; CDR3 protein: CASSLEGAGSPKRNYGYTF; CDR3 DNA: TGCGCCAGCAGCTTGGAAGGGGCGGGCAGCCCTAAGAGGAACTATGGCTACACCTTC
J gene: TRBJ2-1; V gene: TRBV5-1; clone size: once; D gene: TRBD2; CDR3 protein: CASSPPWASGRGYNEQFF; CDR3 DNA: TGCGCCAGCAGCCCGCCGTGGGCTAGCGGGAGGGGGTATAATGAGCAGTTCTTC
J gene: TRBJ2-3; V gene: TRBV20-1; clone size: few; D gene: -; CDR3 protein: CSVRRGDTQYF; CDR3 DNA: TGCAGTGTCAGAAGGGGTGATACGCAGTATTTT
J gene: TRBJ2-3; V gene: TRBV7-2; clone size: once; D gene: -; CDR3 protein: CASSPEPPYGTDTQYF; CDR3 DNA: TGTGCCAGCAGCCCTGAACCCCCCTATGGGACAGATACGCAGTATTTT
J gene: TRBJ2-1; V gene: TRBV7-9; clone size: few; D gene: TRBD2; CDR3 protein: CASSFDGTSGIYNEQFF; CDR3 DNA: TGTGCCAGCAGCTTCGATGGGACTAGCGGGATCTACAATGAGCAGTTCTTC
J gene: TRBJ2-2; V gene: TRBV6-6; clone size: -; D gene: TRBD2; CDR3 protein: CASRETSGSPGELFF; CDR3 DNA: TGTGCCAGCAGAGAGACTAGCGGGAGTCCCGGGGAGCTGTTTTTT
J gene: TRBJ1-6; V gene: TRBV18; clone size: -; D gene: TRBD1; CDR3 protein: CASSPSDRSNSPLHF; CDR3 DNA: TGTGCCAGCTCACCATCGGACAGGTCAAATTCACCCCTCCACTTT
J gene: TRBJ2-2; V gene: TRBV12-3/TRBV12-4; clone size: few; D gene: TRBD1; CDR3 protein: CASKGDRTNTGELFF; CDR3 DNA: TGTGCCAGCAAGGGGGACAGGACGAACACCGGGGAGCTGTTTTTT
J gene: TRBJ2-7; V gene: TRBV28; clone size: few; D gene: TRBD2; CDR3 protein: CASSLWTSGQYF; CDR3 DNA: TGTGCCAGCAGTTTGTGGACTAGCGGGCAGTACTTC
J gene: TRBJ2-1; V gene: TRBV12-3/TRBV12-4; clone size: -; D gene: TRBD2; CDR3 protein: CASSLLAGSGNEQFF; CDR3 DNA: TGTGCCAGCAGTCTACTAGCGGGATCTGGAAATGAGCAGTTCTTC
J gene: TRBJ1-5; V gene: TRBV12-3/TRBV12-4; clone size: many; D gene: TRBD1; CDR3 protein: CASRAGQGEGQPQHF; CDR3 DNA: TGTGCCAGCAGGGCTGGACAGGGGGAGGGTCAGCCCCAGCATTTT
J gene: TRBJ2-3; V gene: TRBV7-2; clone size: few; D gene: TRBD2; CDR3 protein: CASSLDGLAVDTQYF; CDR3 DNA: TGTGCCAGCAGCCTGGACGGACTAGCCGTGGATACGCAGTATTTT